Below, 16 T cell receptor beta chains from the same sample are listed, as sequenced in a study of radiation and T cells in renal cell carcinoma. TCRdb's copy holds only in-frame clones and misses some; the assay was immunoSEQ multiplex PCR. This table has some 76,000 clones, roughly 80% appearing once. Time point described: blood 2 weeks post-SBRT. Treatment: 15 Gy SBRT to primary tumor, nephrectomy 4 weeks later. Sample: blood, taken from a patient whose treatment included radiotherapy and nephrectomy. The origin of the receptors is a man in his fifties or sixties with renal cell carcinoma.

The V and J genes are TRBV30 and TRBJ2-7, with D possibly called TRBD1 or TRBD2 (5 bases each). The CDR3 has 13 residues. The germline V gene has CDR1 GTSNPN and CDR2 SVGIG (reference sequence). V shed 4 bases and J shed 5 bases, with 15 bases lying between them. The CDR3 loop reads CAWTTDWDHEQYF. The DNA of the CDR3 is TGTGCCTGGACCACCGATTGGGACCACGAGCAGTACTTC.

V is TRBV29-1 and J is TRBJ2-1; 9 bases are shared with TRBD1. CDR1 is SQVTM and CDR2 is ANQGSEA in the germline V gene. V lost 3 bases and J lost 3; bases outside the gene matches: 3. CDR3 length: 14 residues. CDR3 bases: TGCAGCGTTGACGGACAGGGGTTCTACAATGAGCAGTTCTTC. It is translated as CSVDGQGFYNEQFF.

This clone appeared a few times. The gene calls are TRBV4-2 and TRBJ1-1; 9 bases are a match to TRBD1. The V and J ends lost 4 bases and 1 base, in that order; junction bases with no gene match: 7. CDR1 is LGHNA, CDR2 YNFKEQ, per germline. CDR3 length: 16 residues. Here the CDR3 reads CASSPLGQGWNTEAFF. The CDR3 region has the DNA TGTGCCAGCAGCCCTCTGGGACAGGGATGGAACACTGAAGCTTTCTTT.

This clone came up a few times. The genes are TRBV29-1 and TRBJ2-5; the match to TRBD2 covers 12 bases. Trimming took 7 bases from V and 5 from J; bases not matched to a gene: 8. CDR3 length: 14 amino acids. Germline CDR1 is SQVTM and CDR2 is ANQGSEA. The CDR3 loop reads CSAPLAGGIETQYF. As DNA, the CDR3 is TGCAGCGCTCCCCTAGCGGGAGGGATTGAGACCCAGTACTTC.

The chain joins TRBV29-1 to TRBJ2-3; D may be TRBD2 (7 bases). The V and J ends lost 0 bases and 3 bases respectively, with 19 bases between them. Per the germline V gene, CDR1 is SQVTM and CDR2 is ANQGSEA. The CDR3 covers 17 residues. As DNA, the CDR3 is TGCAGCGTTGAAGACATCCTCGGGGGGCGAAGAACAGATACGCAGTATTTT. Amino acids: CSVEDILGGRRTDTQYF.

The V and J genes are TRBV7-2 and TRBJ2-3; maybe TRBD2 (7 bases). In germline, CDR1 is SGHTA, CDR2 FQGNSA. V lost 5 bases to trimming and J lost 4 bases, with 13 bases between them. CDR3 length: 14 amino acids. CDR3 residues: CASSRGAGPDTQYF. The CDR3 DNA reads as TGTGCCAGCAGCCGGGGGGCGGGTCCAGATACGCAGTATTTT.

The rearrangement joins TRBV7-2 to TRBJ2-2; D uncertain. CDR3 length equals 12 residues. V was shortened by 0 bases and J by 6 bases, with 2 bases between the two germline ends. CDR1 is SGHTA, CDR2 FQGNSA, per germline. CDR3: CASSLAPGELFF. CDR3 nucleotides: TGTGCCAGCAGCTTAGCCCCCGGGGAGCTGTTTTTT.

This clone has only one observation. V and J are TRBV4-1 and TRBJ2-7; 10 bases map to TRBD2. The V segment lost 1 base and the J segment 4 bases; nucleotides outside the gene matches: 7. The germline V gene has CDR1 MGHRA and CDR2 YSYEKL. The CDR3 loop spans 16 amino acids. The CDR3 bases are TGCGCCAGCAGCCAAGCGTCGGGGACTAGCGAGTACGAGCAGTACTTC. Its translation is CASSQASGTSEYEQYF.

The V and J genes are TRBV19 and TRBJ2-1; D remains unclear. Germline V lookup: CDR1 LNHDA, CDR2 SQIVND (reference sequence). The CDR3 sequence is 13 residues long. The V end was cut by 0 bases, the J end by 10 bases, with 10 bases between. This chain's CDR3 is CASSIDLIMEQFF. CDR3 bases: TGTGCCAGTAGTATAGATCTTATTATGGAGCAGTTCTTC.

CDR3 residues: CASSPLWGEQFF. For the CDR3, the DNA is TGTGCCAGCAGTCCCCTCTGGGGTGAGCAGTTCTTC. The chain is built from TRBV6-6 and TRBJ2-1; D remains ambiguous. V was trimmed by 5 bases and J by 9 bases, leaving 11 bases between them. Germline V lookup: CDR1 MNHNY, CDR2 SVGAGI (reference sequence). The length of the CDR3 is 12 residues.

The chain uses TRBV12-5 and TRBJ2-7, with D hard to call. Germline V lookup: CDR1 LGHNT, CDR2 FRNRAP. V lost 1 base to trimming and J lost 3 bases, with 7 bases between them. This CDR3 region has 13 residues. The CDR3, as DNA: TGTGCTAGTGGTTTGGGGGATGGCTACGAGCAGTACTTC. Translated: CASGLGDGYEQYF.

The chain uses TRBV15 and TRBJ2-5; the D gene is possibly TRBD1 (5 bases). The CDR3 totals 16 residues. The V gene's germline CDR1 is LNHNV and CDR2 YYDKDF (reference sequence). The ends were cut back, 0 bases at V and 2 bases at J, with 13 bases in the middle. The DNA of the CDR3 is TGTGCCACCAGCAGAGATCCAGGGAATAGACAAGAGACCCAGTACTTC. This encodes CATSRDPGNRQETQYF.

The chain uses TRBV23-1 and TRBJ2-1; TRBD2 matches 8 bases. TRBV23-1 is an open reading frame, and its role is uncertain. This CDR3 has 17 amino acids. The V gene end was trimmed by 3 bases and the J gene end by 2 bases; junction bases not matched to a gene: 9. CDR3 sequence: CASSQPCTAGAYNEQFF. The CDR3 DNA follows: TGCGCCAGCAGTCAGCCATGTACAGCGGGAGCCTACAATGAGCAGTTCTTC.

The chain carries TRBV10-3 and TRBJ2-1; the D is unclear. Looked up from germline, CDR1 is ENHRY and CDR2 is SYGVKD. This CDR3 comprises 10 residues. The germline V and J ends were trimmed by 8 bases and 5 bases, with 4 bases remaining between them. The CDR3 reads CAIRDNEQFF. As DNA, the CDR3 is TGTGCCATCCGGGACAATGAGCAGTTCTTC.

The chain couples TRBV18 to TRBJ2-1, with 9 bases lining up with TRBD1. The CDR3 is 16 amino acids. V was pared by 1 base and J by 5 bases, with 6 bases of the junction left unmatched. The germline V gene encodes CDR1 KGHSH and CDR2 LQKENI. CDR3 DNA: TGTGCCAGCTCACCACGGGACAGGGTTGTCGACAATGAGCAGTTCTTC. Its protein product is CASSPRDRVVDNEQFF. Combining the CDR3 with reference TRBV18 and TRBJ2-1 gives the whole variable domain NAGVMQNPRHLVRRRGQEARLRCSPMKGHSHVYWYRQLPEEGLKFMVYLQKENIIDESGMPKERFSAEFPKEGPSILRIQQVVRGDSAAYFCASSPRDRVVDNEQFFGPGTRLTVL.

The chain has TRBV7-9 and TRBJ2-4; D may be TRBD1 or TRBD2 (5 bases each). Germline V CDR1 and CDR2: SEHNR, FQNEAQ (reference sequence). This CDR3 has 14 residues. V lost 5 bases, J lost 0 bases, and 8 bases lay in between. CDR3 residues: CASSEGLAKNIQYF. CDR3 DNA sequence: TGTGCCAGCAGCGAGGGGTTAGCCAAAAACATTCAGTACTTC.